Shown below are 22 T cell receptor beta chains from a single sample sequenced in a study of cytomegalovirus exposure and HLA in healthy donors. Using immunoSEQ multiplex PCR, the repertoire was profiled, and TCRdb retains in-frame clones only, with some absent. The sample consists of over 150,000 clones, roughly 85% of them appearing once. Material: PBMCs. These receptors were obtained from a man between 18 and 29 years old in good health and CMV-seropositive.

V gene TRBV5-1 combines with J gene TRBJ1-2, with a possible D match to TRBD1 (5 bases). This CDR3 has 13 amino acids. The V and J ends lost 0 bases and 8 bases respectively, with 11 bases between them. In germline, CDR1 is SGHRS, CDR2 YFSETQ. CDR3 nucleotide sequence: TGCGCCAGCAGCTTGGTAGGGGATGGCGGCTACACCTTC. This encodes CASSLVGDGGYTF.

This clone has only one observation. V and J are TRBV28 and TRBJ1-4, with 8 bases identical to TRBD1. This CDR3 has 17 amino acids. The trim removed 6 bases at V and 1 base at J, leaving 10 bases unmatched. Germline V gene data show CDR1 as MDHEN and CDR2 as SYDVKM. The CDR3 coding sequence is TGTGCCAGCAGCCCCTTAACACAGGGGGAAACTAATGAAAAACTGTTTTTT. The encoded protein is CASSPLTQGETNEKLFF. The whole variable domain, remainder taken from reference TRBV28 and TRBJ1-4, is DVKVTQSSRYLVKRTGEKVFLECVQDMDHENMFWYRQDPGLGLRLIYFSYDVKMKEKGDIPEGYSVSREKKERFSLILESASTNQTSMYLCASSPLTQGETNEKLFFGSGTQLSVL.

J is TRBJ2-1 and V is TRBV5-4, with D unclear. CDR3 length: 15 residues. Deletions cut 4 bases from V and 0 bases from J, with 11 bases between. Germline values: CDR1 SGHNT, CDR2 YYREEE (reference sequence). For the CDR3, the DNA is TGTGCCAGCAGCCAGGTGATTAGCTCCTACAATGAGCAGTTCTTC. Protein product: CASSQVISSYNEQFF.

J is TRBJ2-1 and V is TRBV5-1; 8 positions match TRBD1. The CDR3 sequence is 15 residues long. V shed 3 bases and J 9 bases; nucleotides not matched to a gene: 11. Germline CDR1 is SGHRS and CDR2 is YFSETQ. This CDR3 reads CASSSDRSGGLEQFF. The CDR3 nucleotides are TGCGCCAGCAGCTCGGACAGATCAGGGGGCCTTGAGCAGTTCTTC.

This chain links TRBV7-9 with TRBJ2-2, with 15 bases lining up with TRBD2. CDR1 and CDR2 (germline): SEHNR, FQNEAQ (reference sequence). The CDR3 spans 17 residues. Trimming removed 4 bases from V and 4 bases from J; junction bases left unmatched: 4. The CDR3 loop reads CASSWRTSGGVTGELFF. The CDR3 DNA reads TGTGCCAGCAGCTGGAGGACTAGCGGGGGGGTCACCGGGGAGCTGTTTTTT.

V is TRBV10-3 and J is TRBJ1-5; 8 bases agree with TRBD1. This CDR3 has 17 residues. Germline values: CDR1 ENHRY, CDR2 SYGVKD. Trimming at V came to 2 bases and at J to 3 bases, leaving 9 bases not matched to a gene. DNA for the CDR3: TGTGCCATCAGTGAGGGGGGTGAGACAGGGGCCAATCAGCCCCAGCATTTT. This sequence encodes CAISEGGETGANQPQHF.

The sample holds a few counts of this clone. The chain is built from TRBV27 and TRBJ2-1; TRBD1 matches 7 bases. The germline gives CDR1 MNHEY, CDR2 SMNVEV (reference sequence). This CDR3 spans 17 amino acids. V trimming: 4 bases; J trimming: 5 bases; junction bases outside the gene matches: 14. CDR3 DNA: TGTGCCAGCAGTTCCACAATGACAGGGACAACTAACAATGAGCAGTTCTTC. Its translation: CASSSTMTGTTNNEQFF.

This rearrangement joins TRBV28 to TRBJ2-1; D is perhaps TRBD1 (6 bases). In germline, CDR1 is MDHEN, CDR2 SYDVKM. The CDR3 loop spans 15 amino acids. V was pared by 3 bases and J by 1 base, with 10 bases between. The CDR3 reads CASSFRDTSYNEQFF. CDR3 coding DNA: TGTGCCAGCAGTTTCCGGGACACATCCTACAATGAGCAGTTCTTC.

This clone has just a few counts. The rearrangement uses TRBV9 and TRBJ2-5, with TRBD2 matching over 7 bases. Germline-derived CDR1 and CDR2 are SGDLS and YYNGEE. V gave up 0 bases and J gave up 0 bases; unmatched junction bases: 2. This CDR3 is built from 15 residues. DNA for the CDR3: TGTGCCAGCAGCGTAGGTGGGACTAACCAAGAGACCCAGTACTTC. Its protein is CASSVGGTNQETQYF.

This clone has only one observation. The chain joins TRBV11-2 to TRBJ2-7; D might be TRBD2 (5 bases). Trimming took off 5 bases at V and 2 bases at J, with 19 bases between the two ends. The germline V gene has CDR1 SGHAT and CDR2 FQNNGV. This CDR3 comprises 16 residues. The CDR3 nucleotides are TGTGCCAGCAGCCTAGCCGCTGGACTGGCTCCCTACGAGCAGTACTTC. This codes for CASSLAAGLAPYEQYF.

The chain uses TRBV7-3 and TRBJ2-3; TRBD2 agrees at 8 bases. This CDR3 has 15 amino acids. CDR1 is SGHTA, CDR2 FQGTGA, per germline. With V trimmed by 0 bases and J by 2 bases, 1 base remained unmatched. CDR3 DNA: TGTGCCAGCAGCTTAACTAGCGGGGTCACAGATACGCAGTATTTT. Protein product: CASSLTSGVTDTQYF.

The chain uses TRBV7-2 and TRBJ2-1; 7 nucleotides line up with TRBD2. This CDR3 spans 14 amino acids. Germline CDR1 is SGHTA and CDR2 is FQGNSA. V dropped 5 bases and J dropped 10; count of bases not matched to a gene: 11. CDR3 nucleotide sequence: TGTGCCAGCAGCGCTCTGGGAGGGCCAGGCGAGCAGTTCTTC. Residues: CASSALGGPGEQFF.

This chain links TRBV11-2 with TRBJ1-1; 7 bases fit TRBD1. Germline V gene sequence: CDR1 SGHAT, CDR2 FQNNGV. The CDR3 is 16 residues long. J gave up 0 bases and V 5 bases, and 9 bases lay outside the gene matches. This chain's CDR3 is CASSKGTDYMNTEAFF. The CDR3 nucleotides read TGTGCCAGCAGCAAAGGGACAGATTATATGAACACTGAAGCTTTCTTT.

This rearrangement joins TRBV11-2 to TRBJ1-2, with 7 bases fitting TRBD1. This CDR3 region has 15 residues. Unmatched junction bases numbered 6, after V lost 5 bases and J lost 0 bases. Germline assignment: CDR1 SGHAT and CDR2 FQNNGV. CDR3 nucleotides: TGTGCCAGCAGCATACTGGACAGGCCTAACTATGGCTACACCTTC. Its protein is CASSILDRPNYGYTF.

The J gene is TRBJ2-7, the V gene TRBV10-2; 9 nucleotides match TRBD2. The CDR3 is 14 residues long. V was clipped by 9 bases and J by 2 bases; unmatched bases: 8. In germline, CDR1 is WSHSY, CDR2 SAAADI. This CDR3 is CASRERGDPYEQYF. The CDR3 DNA follows: TGCGCCAGTCGTGAGCGGGGGGACCCCTACGAGCAGTACTTC.

The chain links TRBV11-3 to TRBJ2-3; D call uncertain. V lost 1 base and J lost 6, with 8 bases in between. CDR3 length: 13 residues. CDR1 and CDR2 (germline): SGHNT, YENEEA. CDR3 nucleotide sequence: TGTGCCAGCAGCTTAGGGTACCGGGATACGCAGTATTTT. It translates to CASSLGYRDTQYF.

V is TRBV18 and J is TRBJ2-1; the match to TRBD2 covers 9 bases. CDR1 KGHSH and CDR2 LQKENI come from the germline V gene. Germline trimming cut 6 bases from V and 5 bases from J; bases unmatched to any gene: 5. This CDR3 contains 14 residues. The CDR3 sequence is CASSPGLANNEQFF. DNA of the CDR3: TGTGCCAGCTCGCCTGGACTAGCGAACAATGAGCAGTTCTTC.

This chain joins TRBV6-5 and TRBJ2-3; 9 bases agree with TRBD2. In germline, CDR1 is MNHEY, CDR2 SVGAGI. The CDR3 is made up of 16 amino acids. The J segment lost 1 base and the V segment lost 3 bases, leaving 5 bases of the junction unmatched. The CDR3 coding sequence is TGTGCCAGCAGTTATTCCTGGACTAGCGGCACAGATACGCAGTATTTT. Translation: CASSYSWTSGTDTQYF.

This clone has more than one count but fewer than ten. The gene calls are TRBV2 and TRBJ2-7; the D is unclear. Trimming took off 3 bases at V and 2 bases at J, with 5 bases between the two ends. Germline loops: CDR1 SNHLY, CDR2 FYNNEI. This CDR3 is built from 12 residues. In DNA, the CDR3 is TGTGCCAGCAGTGACGAGGCCTACGAGCAGTACTTC. Translating it yields CASSDEAYEQYF.

The V gene is TRBV7-3, the J gene TRBJ2-7; 10 bases map to TRBD2. Trimming cost V 5 bases and J 1 base; bases outside gene matches: 5. The V gene's germline CDR1 is SGHTA and CDR2 FQGTGA. The CDR3 covers 15 residues. The CDR3 protein is CASSPSGSGSYEQYF. The CDR3 region has the DNA TGTGCCAGCAGCCCTAGCGGGAGTGGTTCCTACGAGCAGTACTTC.

The V and J genes are TRBV5-6 and TRBJ2-3; D call uncertain. V gave up 4 bases and J gave up 8 bases, with 11 bases separating them. The CDR3 totals 12 residues. CDR1 and CDR2 from the germline V gene are SGHDT and YYEEEE. The CDR3 bases are TGTGCCAGCAGCGCCGACCCGGGTACGCAGTATTTT. This codes for CASSADPGTQYF.

The CDR3 sequence is CASSPGSQAKNIQYF. The CDR3 coding sequence is TGTGCCAGCAGTCCCGGGAGCCAAGCCAAAAACATTCAGTACTTC. The chain joins TRBV28 to TRBJ2-4; D is perhaps TRBD2 (6 bases). Germline CDR1 is MDHEN and CDR2 is SYDVKM. The ends were cut back, 5 bases at V and 0 bases at J, with 11 bases in the middle. The CDR3 is 15 amino acids.